The clone carrying this TCR beta chain has ten or more counts. V lost 6 bases, J lost 7 bases, and 24 bases lay in between. CDR1 SGHTA and CDR2 FQGNSA come from the germline V gene. The CDR3 extends over 16 amino acids. As for time point: healthy volunteer bleed at 6 weeks. Whole blood, unfractionated, served as the material for total RNA extraction. These data come from a study of human T cells and chemical hapten exposure. Original analysis: Across samples, TCR counts had a median of approximately 100,000 and ranged from roughly 20,000 to 690,600. Each CDR3 protein gets one entry after TCRdb re-called the RACE reads with MiXCR. TCRdb's processing, not the authors' own work, is the source of the V and J calls. This table has 70,000 to 95,000 distinct CDR3 sequences, about 9.2% appearing once.

This receptor was identified in a female donor in good health. Some clones in this sample may be carry-over from other donors' samples. V is TRBV7-2 and J is TRBJ1-1, with D possibly TRBD1 on 5 matching bases. Sequenced: whole blood. The CDR3 reads CASSHRLTGGKGEAFF. CDR3 bases: TGTGCCAGCAGTCACCGACTAACGGGGGGTAAGGGTGAAGCTTTCTTT.